This entry features one TCR beta chain sequence. The table came from immunoSEQ multiplex PCR; TCRdb's copy has only in-frame clones and leaves some out. Of about 190,000 clones detected, more than 70% appear once; the ten largest clones hold 2.8%. The sample comes from a study of blood T cell repertoires in COVID-19. CDR3 length equals 13 residues. The ends lost 5 bases at V and 8 bases at J; junction bases unmatched: 8. Germline CDR1 SGHVS, CDR2 FQNEAQ. The sample consisted of peripheral blood. The TCR comes from a woman of 80 years or more with active or convalescent COVID-19. The chain combines TRBV7-8 with TRBJ1-2, with TRBD1 matching over 7 bases. CDR3 DNA sequence: TGTGCCAGCAGCATGGTAGGGGGCAGGGGCTACACCTTC. It is translated as CASSMVGGRGYTF.